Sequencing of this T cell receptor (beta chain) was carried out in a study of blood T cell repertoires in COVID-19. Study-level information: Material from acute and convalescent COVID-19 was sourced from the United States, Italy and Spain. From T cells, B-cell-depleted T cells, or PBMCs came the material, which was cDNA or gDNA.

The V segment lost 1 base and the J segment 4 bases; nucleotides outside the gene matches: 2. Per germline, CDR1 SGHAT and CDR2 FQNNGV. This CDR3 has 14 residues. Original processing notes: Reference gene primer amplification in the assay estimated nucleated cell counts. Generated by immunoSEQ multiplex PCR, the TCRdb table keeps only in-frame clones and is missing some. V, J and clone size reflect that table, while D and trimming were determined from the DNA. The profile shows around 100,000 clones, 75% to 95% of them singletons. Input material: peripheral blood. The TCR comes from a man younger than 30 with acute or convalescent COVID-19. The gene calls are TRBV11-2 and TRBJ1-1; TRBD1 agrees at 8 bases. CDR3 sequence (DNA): TGTGCCAGCAGCTTAGGACAGGGGAGCACTGAAGCTTTCTTT. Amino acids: CASSLGQGSTEAFF.